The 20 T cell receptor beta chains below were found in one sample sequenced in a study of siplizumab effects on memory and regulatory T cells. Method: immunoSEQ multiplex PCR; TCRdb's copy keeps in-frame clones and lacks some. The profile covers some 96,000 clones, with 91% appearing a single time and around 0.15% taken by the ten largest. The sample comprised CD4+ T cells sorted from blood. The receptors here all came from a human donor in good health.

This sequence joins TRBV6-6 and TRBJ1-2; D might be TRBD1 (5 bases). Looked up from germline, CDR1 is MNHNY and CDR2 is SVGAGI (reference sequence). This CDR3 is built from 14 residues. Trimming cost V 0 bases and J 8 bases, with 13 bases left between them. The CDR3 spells CASSYSDQGGGYTF. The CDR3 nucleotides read TGTGCCAGCAGTTACTCGGACCAGGGAGGAGGCTACACCTTC.

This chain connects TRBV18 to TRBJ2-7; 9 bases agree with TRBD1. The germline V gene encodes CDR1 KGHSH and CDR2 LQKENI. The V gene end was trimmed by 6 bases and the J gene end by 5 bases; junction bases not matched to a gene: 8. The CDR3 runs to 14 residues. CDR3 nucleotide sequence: TGTGCCAGCTCCTGGGACAGGGTGGTAAACGAGCAGTACTTC. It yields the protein CASSWDRVVNEQYF.

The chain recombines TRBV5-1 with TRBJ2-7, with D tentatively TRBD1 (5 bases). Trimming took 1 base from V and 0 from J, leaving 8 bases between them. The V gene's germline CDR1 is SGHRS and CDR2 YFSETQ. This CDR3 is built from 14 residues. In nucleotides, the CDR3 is TGCGCCAGCAGCTTGCCAGGGAACTCCTACGAGCAGTACTTC. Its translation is CASSLPGNSYEQYF.

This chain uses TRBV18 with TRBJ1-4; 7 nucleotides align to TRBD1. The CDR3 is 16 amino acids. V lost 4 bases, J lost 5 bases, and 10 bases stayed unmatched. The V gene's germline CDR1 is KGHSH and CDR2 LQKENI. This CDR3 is CASSQMRTGQNEKLFF. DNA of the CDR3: TGTGCCAGCTCACAAATGAGGACAGGCCAAAATGAAAAACTGTTTTTT.

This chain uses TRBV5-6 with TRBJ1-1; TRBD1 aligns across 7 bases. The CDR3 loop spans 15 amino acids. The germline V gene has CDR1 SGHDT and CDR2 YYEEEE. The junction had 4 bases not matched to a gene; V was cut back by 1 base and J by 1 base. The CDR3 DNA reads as TGTGCCAGCAGCTTGAGGTGGGACAGGAACACTGAAGCTTTCTTT. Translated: CASSLRWDRNTEAFF.

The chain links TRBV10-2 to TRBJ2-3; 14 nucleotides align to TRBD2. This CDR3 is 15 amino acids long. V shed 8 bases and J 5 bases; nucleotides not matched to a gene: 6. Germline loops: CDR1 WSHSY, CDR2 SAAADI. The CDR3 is CASGSGLAGEDTQYF. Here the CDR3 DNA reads TGCGCCAGCGGGTCGGGACTAGCGGGGGAAGATACGCAGTATTTT.

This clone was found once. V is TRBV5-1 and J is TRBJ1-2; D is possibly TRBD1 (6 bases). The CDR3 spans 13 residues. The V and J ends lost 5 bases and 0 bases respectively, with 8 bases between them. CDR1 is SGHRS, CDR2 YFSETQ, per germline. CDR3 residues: CASRQGTNYGYTF. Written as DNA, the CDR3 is TGCGCCAGCAGACAGGGAACTAACTATGGCTACACCTTC.

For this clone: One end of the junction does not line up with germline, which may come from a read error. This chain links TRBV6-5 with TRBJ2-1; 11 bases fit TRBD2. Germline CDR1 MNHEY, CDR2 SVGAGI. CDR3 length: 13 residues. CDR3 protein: CASSYSSGGARIF. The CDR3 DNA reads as TGTGCCAGCAGTTACTCTAGCGGGGGGGCAAGAATCTTC.

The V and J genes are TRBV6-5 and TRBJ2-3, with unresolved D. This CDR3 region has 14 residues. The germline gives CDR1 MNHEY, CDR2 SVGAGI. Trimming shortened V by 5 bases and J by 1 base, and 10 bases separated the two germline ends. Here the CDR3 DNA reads TGTGCCAGCAGTCGGACGGCTCGCACAGATACGCAGTATTTT. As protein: CASSRTARTDTQYF.

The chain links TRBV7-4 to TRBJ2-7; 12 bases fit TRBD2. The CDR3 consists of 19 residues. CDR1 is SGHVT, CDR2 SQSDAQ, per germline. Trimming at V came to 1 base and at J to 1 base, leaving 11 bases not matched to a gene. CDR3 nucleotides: TGTGCCAGCAGCTTAGGCTTACTAGCGGGGGGTAGGCGGTCCTACGAGCAGTACTTC. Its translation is CASSLGLLAGGRRSYEQYF.

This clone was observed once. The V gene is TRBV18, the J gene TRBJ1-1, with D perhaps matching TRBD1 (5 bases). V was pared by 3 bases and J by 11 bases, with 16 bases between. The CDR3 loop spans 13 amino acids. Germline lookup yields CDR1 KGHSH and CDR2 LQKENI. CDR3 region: CASSPTSGDGAFF. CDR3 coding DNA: TGTGCCAGCTCACCCACTTCGGGGGATGGCGCTTTCTTT.

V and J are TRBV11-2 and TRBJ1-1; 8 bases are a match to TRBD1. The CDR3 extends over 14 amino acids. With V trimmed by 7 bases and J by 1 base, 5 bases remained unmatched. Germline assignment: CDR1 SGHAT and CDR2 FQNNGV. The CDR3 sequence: CASKTGVKNTEAFF. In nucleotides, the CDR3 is TGTGCCAGCAAGACAGGGGTCAAGAACACTGAAGCTTTCTTT.

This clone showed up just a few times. The CDR3 region is CASSRRGRDTEAFF. CDR3 bases: TGCGCCAGCAGCCGCAGAGGTCGGGACACTGAAGCTTTCTTT. The rearrangement joins TRBV4-1 to TRBJ1-1; D unclear. Looked up from germline, CDR1 is MGHRA and CDR2 is YSYEKL. The germline V and J ends were trimmed by 4 bases and 3 bases, with 12 bases remaining between them. The CDR3 contains 14 residues.

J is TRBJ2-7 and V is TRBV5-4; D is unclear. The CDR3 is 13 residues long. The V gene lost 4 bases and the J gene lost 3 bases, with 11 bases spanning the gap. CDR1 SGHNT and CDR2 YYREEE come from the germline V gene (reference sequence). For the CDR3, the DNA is TGTGCCAGCAGCCCAGAGTCGGGCTACGAGCAGTACTTC. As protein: CASSPESGYEQYF.

The CDR3 reads CASSQQRGTDTQYF. DNA for the CDR3: TGTGCCAGCTCCCAACAAAGGGGCACAGATACGCAGTATTTT. V and J are TRBV18 and TRBJ2-3; D unclear. There are 14 residues in the CDR3. V shed 6 bases and J shed 1 base, with 11 bases lying between them. CDR1 is KGHSH and CDR2 is LQKENI in the germline V gene.

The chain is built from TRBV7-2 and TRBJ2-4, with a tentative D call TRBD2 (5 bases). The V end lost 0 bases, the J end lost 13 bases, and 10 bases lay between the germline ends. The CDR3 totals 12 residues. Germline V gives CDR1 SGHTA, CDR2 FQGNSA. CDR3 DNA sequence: TGTGCCAGCAGCTTAGCGCCCACGGGGCAGTACTTC. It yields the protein CASSLAPTGQYF.

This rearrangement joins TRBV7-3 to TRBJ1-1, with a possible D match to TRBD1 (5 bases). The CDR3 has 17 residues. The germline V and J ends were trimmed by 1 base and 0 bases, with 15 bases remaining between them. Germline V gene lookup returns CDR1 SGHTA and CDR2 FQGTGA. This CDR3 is CASSLIGGIYMNTEAFF. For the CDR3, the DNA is TGTGCCAGCAGCTTAATCGGGGGGATCTATATGAACACTGAAGCTTTCTTT. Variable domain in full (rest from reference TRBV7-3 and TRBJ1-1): GAGVSQTPSNKVTEKGKYVELRCDPISGHTALYWYRQSLGQGPEFLIYFQGTGAADDSGLPNDRFFAVRPEGSVSTLKIQRTERGDSAVYLCASSLIGGIYMNTEAFFGQGTRLTVV.

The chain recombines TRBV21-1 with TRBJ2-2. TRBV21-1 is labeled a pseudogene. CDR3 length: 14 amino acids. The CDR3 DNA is TGTGCCAGCAGCACTACACTGAACACCGGGGAGCTGTTTTTT. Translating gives CASSTTLNTGELFF.

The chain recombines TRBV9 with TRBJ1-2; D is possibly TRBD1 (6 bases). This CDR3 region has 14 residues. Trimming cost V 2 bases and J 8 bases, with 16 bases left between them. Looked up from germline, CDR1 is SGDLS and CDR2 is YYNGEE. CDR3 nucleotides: TGTGCCAGCAGCGTCGATGGGGGGGCGGAAGGCTACACCTTC. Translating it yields CASSVDGGAEGYTF.

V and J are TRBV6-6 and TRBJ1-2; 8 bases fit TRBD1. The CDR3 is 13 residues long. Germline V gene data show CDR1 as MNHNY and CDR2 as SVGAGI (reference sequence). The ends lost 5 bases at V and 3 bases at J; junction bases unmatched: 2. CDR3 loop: CASSVQGDYGYTF. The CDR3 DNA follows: TGTGCCAGCAGTGTACAGGGGGACTATGGCTACACCTTC.